Each of the 32 T cell receptor beta chains below was sequenced from the same sample in a study of Ad26.COV2.S vaccination and SARS-CoV-2 variants. Treatment reported: roughly 20 received Ad26.COV2.S at low or high dose, single or two shots; about five received placebo; per-sample allocation not given. Vaccine and placebo recipients were sampled on day 63 after the first injection. Assay used: immunoSEQ multiplex PCR; TCRdb lists only in-frame clones, some missing. The table includes about 320,000 clones, 90% detected once. The material was peripheral blood, obtained in a trial of Ad26.COV2.S vaccine versus placebo. The receptor source for this set is a person between 18 and 65 years old who received the Ad26.COV2.S COVID-19 vaccine or a placebo.

The chain uses TRBV4-3 and TRBJ1-1; D remains unclear. Between the trimmed V and J ends, which lost 4 bases and 1 base, there was a span of 7 bases. Germline CDR1 reads LGHNA; CDR2 reads YSLEER. The CDR3 consists of 13 residues. The CDR3 coding sequence is TGCGCCAGCAGCCTTCGACAGAACACTGAAGCTTTCTTT. This encodes CASSLRQNTEAFF.

The chain joins TRBV12-5 to TRBJ2-3, with 11 bases matching TRBD2. The CDR3 runs to 17 residues. V lost 2 bases to trimming and J lost 0 bases; unmatched junction nucleotides: 4. Germline V gene lookup returns CDR1 LGHNT and CDR2 FRNRAP. CDR3 sequence reads: CASGLPTSGGSTDTQYF. In nucleotides, the CDR3 is TGTGCTAGTGGTTTGCCAACTAGCGGGGGAAGCACAGATACGCAGTATTTT.

V gene TRBV7-2 combines with J gene TRBJ2-1, with TRBD2 identical over 7 bases. Trimming cost V 3 bases and J 1 base; bases outside gene matches: 3. CDR1 is SGHTA and CDR2 is FQGNSA in the germline V gene. This CDR3 is 15 amino acids long. The CDR3 bases are TGTGCCAGCAGCTTCGACGGGAGGTCCTACAATGAGCAGTTCTTC. Its protein product is CASSFDGRSYNEQFF.

The rearrangement joins TRBV7-6 to TRBJ2-3; the match to TRBD2 covers 13 bases. Germline V gene sequence: CDR1 SGHVS, CDR2 FNYEAQ. The CDR3 has 16 amino acids. The V segment lost 5 bases and the J segment 3 bases; nucleotides outside the gene matches: 5. In DNA, the CDR3 is TGTGCCAGCAGCGCTACTAGCGGGGGGGCAACAGATACGCAGTATTTT. It codes for CASSATSGGATDTQYF.

The V gene is TRBV5-1, the J gene TRBJ1-1, with D hard to call. CDR1 is SGHRS and CDR2 is YFSETQ in the germline V gene. The CDR3 covers 13 residues. V was shortened by 4 bases and J by 0 bases, with 7 bases between the two germline ends. The CDR3 is CASSPTLNTEAFF. In DNA, the CDR3 is TGCGCCAGCAGCCCCACCCTGAACACTGAAGCTTTCTTT.

J is TRBJ1-5 and V is TRBV27; weak D call: TRBD1 (6 bases). CDR1 and CDR2 from the germline V gene are MNHEY and SMNVEV (reference sequence). V was clipped by 5 bases and J by 0 bases, with 11 bases between them. This CDR3 spans 15 amino acids. Here the CDR3 reads CASSNRAYSNQPQHF. CDR3 coding DNA: TGTGCCAGCAGTAACAGGGCGTATAGCAATCAGCCCCAGCATTTT.

The V and J genes are TRBV13 and TRBJ2-5; D is perhaps TRBD1 or TRBD2 (6 bases each). Germline V CDR1 and CDR2: PRHDT, FYEKMQ (reference sequence). V was pared by 5 bases and J by 5 bases, with 9 bases between. This CDR3 spans 12 amino acids. The CDR3 coding sequence is TGTGCCAGCAGCCGAGGGGGGGAGACCCAGTACTTC. It translates to CASSRGGETQYF.

The sample holds one count of this clone. This sequence joins TRBV27 and TRBJ1-1; 11 bases map to TRBD1. CDR1 MNHEY and CDR2 SMNVEV come from the germline V gene (reference sequence). Trimming at V came to 1 base and at J to 3 bases, leaving 10 bases not matched to a gene. The CDR3 is 18 amino acids. CDR3 coding DNA: TGTGCCAGCAGTTTATTTGGGACAGGGGGGGATTGGGACACTGAAGCTTTCTTT. This encodes CASSLFGTGGDWDTEAFF.

V usage is TRBV5-6 and J usage is TRBJ2-7, with a possible D match to TRBD1 (6 bases). Germline loops: CDR1 SGHDT, CDR2 YYEEEE. V was pared by 0 bases and J by 2 bases, with 24 bases between. The CDR3 is 19 amino acids. The CDR3 protein is CASSLAGAVRGYVAYEQYF. CDR3 bases: TGTGCCAGCAGCTTGGCTGGCGCTGTCAGGGGTTATGTGGCCTACGAGCAGTACTTC.

In this sample, this clone turned up a few times. The gene calls are TRBV4-1 and TRBJ1-3; the D is unclear. The CDR3 is 17 residues long. The V gene lost 3 bases and the J gene lost 0 bases, with 15 bases spanning the gap. The germline gives CDR1 MGHRA, CDR2 YSYEKL. CDR3 coding DNA: TGCGCCAGCAGCCAGCTCCCCCTGATTAGCTCTGGAAACACCATATATTTT. It specifies CASSQLPLISSGNTIYF.

This clone was found a few times. The V and J genes are TRBV4-2 and TRBJ2-2, with 9 bases identical to TRBD2. Germline CDR1 is LGHNA and CDR2 is YNFKEQ. Trimming at V came to 0 bases and at J to 2 bases, leaving 7 bases not matched to a gene. The CDR3 contains 18 residues. The CDR3 DNA follows: TGTGCCAGCAGCCAAGAGGGGCCTAGCGGGGCTAACACCGGGGAGCTGTTTTTT. Its protein product is CASSQEGPSGANTGELFF.

This chain links TRBV7-9 with TRBJ2-3, with D possibly matching TRBD2 (5 bases). V was shortened by 5 bases and J by 0 bases, with 12 bases between the two germline ends. The CDR3 runs 15 residues. CDR1 is SEHNR and CDR2 is FQNEAQ in the germline V gene (reference sequence). This CDR3 reads CASSPRGPSTDTQYF. The CDR3 DNA sequence: TGTGCCAGCAGCCCCCGAGGGCCCAGCACAGATACGCAGTATTTT.

V and J are TRBV19 and TRBJ1-3, with D unresolved. V gave up 5 bases and J gave up 0 bases, with 14 bases separating them. The CDR3 contains 16 residues. CDR1 and CDR2 from the germline V gene are LNHDA and SQIVND (reference sequence). The CDR3 here is CASSGPLYHSGNTIYF. The DNA for the CDR3 is TGTGCCAGTAGTGGTCCTTTATACCACTCTGGAAACACCATATATTTT.

V is TRBV7-9 and J is TRBJ2-2, with TRBD2 matching 12 bases. Germline CDR1 and CDR2: SEHNR and FQNEAQ (reference sequence). This CDR3 comprises 18 residues. The V and J ends lost 0 bases and 5 bases, in that order; junction bases with no gene match: 7. In DNA, the CDR3 is TGTGCCAGCAGCTTAGCTCCTAGCGGGGGGGCTGTGACCGGGGAGCTGTTTTTT. Translating gives CASSLAPSGGAVTGELFF.

There are a few counts of this clone. It may be a read error: a sequence one base away is much more abundant. The rearrangement joins TRBV11-2 to TRBJ1-1; no reliable D call. CDR3 length: 13 residues. V lost 1 base to trimming and J lost 0 bases, with 3 bases between them. CDR1 is SGHAT, CDR2 FQNNGV, per germline. The CDR3 reads CASSLGVNTEAFF. DNA of the CDR3: TGTGCCAGCAGCTTAGGAGTGAACACTGAAGCTTTCTTT. Drawing the rest from reference TRBV11-2 and TRBJ1-1, the complete variable domain is EAGVAQSPRYKIIEKRQSVAFWCNPISGHATLYWYQQILGQGPKLLIQFQNNGVVDDSQLPKDRFSAERLKGVDSTLKIQPAKLEDSAVYLCASSLGVNTEAFFGQGTRLTVV.

This sequence joins TRBV6-2 or TRBV6-3 and TRBJ2-7, with 8 bases aligning to TRBD2. The CDR3 is 13 residues long. The junction had 8 bases not matched to a gene; V was cut back by 9 bases and J by 4 bases. Germline V gives CDR1 MNHEY, CDR2 SVGEGT. The CDR3 DNA sequence: TGTGCCAGTAGCCTAGCGGGCCGTTACGAGCAGTACGTC. Encoded protein: CASSLAGRYEQYV.

The CDR3 protein is CASRPGAGPNEQFF. CDR3 DNA sequence: TGTGCCAGCAGACCTGGGGCAGGACCCAATGAGCAGTTCTTC. This chain uses TRBV7-9 with TRBJ2-1, with D maybe TRBD1 (5 bases). V was clipped by 6 bases and J by 6 bases, with 15 bases between them. Looked up from germline, CDR1 is SEHNR and CDR2 is FQNEAQ (reference sequence). This CDR3 has 14 residues. The entire variable domain, with the rest obtained from reference TRBV7-9 and TRBJ2-1, is as follows: DTGVSQNPRHKITKRGQNVTFRCDPISEHNRLYWYRQTLGQGPEFLTYFQNEAQLEKSRLLSDRFSAERPKGSFSTLEIQRTEQGDSAMYLCASRPGAGPNEQFFGPGTRLTVL.

V usage is TRBV6-5 and J usage is TRBJ1-1, with D uncertain. Germline CDR1 and CDR2: MNHEY and SVGAGI. CDR3 size: 13 residues. V was cut by 7 bases and J by 2 bases, with 11 bases left in between. The CDR3 region is CASTGRINTEAFF. CDR3 in DNA: TGTGCCAGCACTGGACGGATCAACACTGAAGCTTTCTTT.

Only one count was recorded for this clone. The chain uses TRBV6-2 or TRBV6-3 and TRBJ2-3; D assignment may be TRBD1 or TRBD2 (5 bases each). CDR3 length: 15 residues. V shed 5 bases and J shed 0 bases, with 12 bases lying between them. Germline values: CDR1 MNHEY, CDR2 SVGEGT. The CDR3 DNA reads TGTGCCAGCAGTGGCCGGGACCGGAGCACAGATACGCAGTATTTT. Its protein is CASSGRDRSTDTQYF.

The genes are TRBV27 and TRBJ1-2; 8 nucleotides match TRBD1. This CDR3 has 14 residues. Trimming cost V 7 bases and J 3 bases; bases outside gene matches: 7. Germline V gives CDR1 MNHEY, CDR2 SMNVEV (reference sequence). The CDR3 here is CASTSLQGDYGYTF. CDR3 coding DNA: TGTGCCAGCACTTCACTACAGGGGGACTATGGCTACACCTTC.

The chain couples TRBV19 to TRBJ1-5; 7 bases fit TRBD1. The CDR3 contains 12 residues. Per germline, CDR1 LNHDA and CDR2 SQIVND (reference sequence). V gave up 9 bases and J gave up 4 bases; unmatched junction bases: 3. Written as DNA, the CDR3 is TGTGCCAGCAAGACAGGGAATCAGCCCCAGCATTTT. Protein product: CASKTGNQPQHF.

This clone was recorded once. V is TRBV6-2 or TRBV6-3 and J is TRBJ2-1; either TRBD1 or TRBD2 may fit D (6 bases each). Per germline, CDR1 MNHEY and CDR2 SVGEGT. CDR3 size: 14 residues. V shed 4 bases and J shed 7 bases, with 14 bases lying between them. The CDR3 reads CASSWGDTQNEQFF. DNA for the CDR3: TGTGCCAGCAGTTGGGGGGACACCCAGAATGAGCAGTTCTTC.

The chain couples TRBV5-6 to TRBJ1-6; 7 positions match TRBD1. In germline, CDR1 is SGHDT, CDR2 YYEEEE. The length of the CDR3 is 14 residues. The V gene end was trimmed by 6 bases and the J gene end by 11 bases; junction bases not matched to a gene: 11. CDR3 region: CASTKMTGLAPLHF. The DNA of the CDR3 is TGTGCCAGCACTAAGATGACAGGGTTGGCACCCCTCCACTTT.

The chain combines TRBV2 with TRBJ1-4; maybe TRBD1 (6 bases). CDR1 is SNHLY and CDR2 is FYNNEI in the germline V gene. V was trimmed by 8 bases and J by 4 bases, leaving 11 bases between them. CDR3 length: 13 amino acids. The CDR3 loop reads CASEGGSNEKLFF. CDR3 nucleotides: TGTGCCAGCGAGGGGGGGAGTAATGAAAAACTGTTTTTT.

The rearrangement links TRBV3-1 (or the pseudogene TRBV3-2) to TRBJ1-6; TRBD1 is a possible D gene (5 bases). In germline, CDR1 is LGHDT, CDR2 YNNKEL (reference sequence). The CDR3 is made up of 16 amino acids. Trimming took 3 bases from V and 10 from J, leaving 19 bases between them. CDR3 amino acids: CASSHPRGASGSPLHF. The CDR3 DNA follows: TGTGCCAGCAGCCACCCCCGAGGGGCTAGTGGCTCACCCCTCCACTTT.

The chain links TRBV6-2 or TRBV6-3 to TRBJ2-7, with D perhaps TRBD1 or TRBD2 (5 bases each). Germline values: CDR1 MNHEY, CDR2 SVGEGT. Trimming took 2 bases from V and 4 from J, leaving 12 bases between them. This CDR3 spans 14 amino acids. The CDR3 DNA is TGTGCCAGCAGTTACCGGGACGAATCTTACGAGCAGTACTTC. Its translation: CASSYRDESYEQYF.

This chain connects TRBV11-2 to TRBJ2-2, with unresolved D. The CDR3 totals 15 residues. CDR1 is SGHAT, CDR2 FQNNGV, per germline. V was clipped by 5 bases and J by 2 bases, with 12 bases between them. DNA for the CDR3: TGTGCCAGCAGCCCCTCCGACGGAAACACCGGGGAGCTGTTTTTT. Protein product: CASSPSDGNTGELFF.

The chain couples TRBV6-4 to TRBJ2-3; the D gene is possibly TRBD2 (6 bases). Germline V gene data show CDR1 as MRHNA and CDR2 as SNTAGT. Trimming stripped 6 bases from V and 3 bases from J, with 10 bases between. CDR3 length: 13 amino acids. CDR3 nucleotide sequence: TGTGCCAGCAGGGCGGGGTCGACAGATACGCAGTATTTT. Translation: CASRAGSTDTQYF.

This clone was observed a handful of times. The chain combines TRBV11-2 with TRBJ2-2; 14 nucleotides line up with TRBD2. This CDR3 has 18 residues. CDR1 is SGHAT and CDR2 is FQNNGV in the germline V gene. V was clipped by 5 bases and J by 3 bases; unmatched bases: 8. This chain's CDR3 is CASSPRLAGGPDTGELFF. CDR3 nucleotide sequence: TGTGCCAGCAGCCCTCGACTAGCGGGAGGGCCAGACACCGGGGAGCTGTTTTTT.

The rearrangement uses TRBV9 and TRBJ2-6; D ambiguous. V lost 4 bases and J lost 0, with 14 bases in between. The CDR3 spans 17 residues. Germline values: CDR1 SGDLS, CDR2 YYNGEE. This CDR3 is CASSIRSSLSGANVLTF. CDR3 sequence (DNA): TGTGCCAGCAGCATCAGAAGTAGTCTCTCTGGGGCCAACGTCCTGACTTTC.

The chain uses TRBV29-1 and TRBJ1-2; possible D gene TRBD1, 5 bases. V dropped 5 bases and J dropped 4 bases, with 20 bases sitting between them. The CDR3 loop spans 15 amino acids. Germline V lookup: CDR1 SQVTM, CDR2 ANQGSEA. The CDR3 DNA sequence: TGCAGCGTTCAGCCTCTTCAGGGATCAACCTATGGCTACACCTTC. The encoded protein is CSVQPLQGSTYGYTF.

This chain uses TRBV11-2 with TRBJ1-2, with D possibly matching TRBD1 (5 bases). CDR3 length: 13 amino acids. The V end lost 3 bases, the J end lost 3 bases, and 8 bases lay between the germline ends. Germline CDR1 SGHAT, CDR2 FQNNGV. The CDR3 here is CASSLGVDYGYTF. DNA of the CDR3: TGTGCCAGCAGCTTGGGGGTGGACTATGGCTACACCTTC.